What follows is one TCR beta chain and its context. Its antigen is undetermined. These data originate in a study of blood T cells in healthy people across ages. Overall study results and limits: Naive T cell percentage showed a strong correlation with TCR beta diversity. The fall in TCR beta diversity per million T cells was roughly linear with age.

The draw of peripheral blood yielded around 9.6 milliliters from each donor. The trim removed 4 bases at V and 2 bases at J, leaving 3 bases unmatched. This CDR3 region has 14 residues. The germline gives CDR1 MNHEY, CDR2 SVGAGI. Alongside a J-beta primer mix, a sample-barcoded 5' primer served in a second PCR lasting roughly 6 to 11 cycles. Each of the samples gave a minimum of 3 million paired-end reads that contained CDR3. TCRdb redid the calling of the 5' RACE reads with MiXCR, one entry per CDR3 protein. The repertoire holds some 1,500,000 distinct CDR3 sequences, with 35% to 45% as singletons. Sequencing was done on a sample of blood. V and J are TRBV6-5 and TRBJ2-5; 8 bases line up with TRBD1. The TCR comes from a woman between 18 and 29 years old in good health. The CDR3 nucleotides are TGTGCCAGCAGTTTCCGACAGGGGCAAGAGACCCAGTACTTC. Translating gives CASSFRQGQETQYF.